These 24 T cell receptor beta chains were sequenced from one sample in a study of OX40 agonist ivuxolimab in advanced cancers. The repertoire was sequenced with immunoSEQ multiplex PCR; TCRdb's copy has only in-frame clones and lacks some. The sample has tens of thousands of clones; around 80% are singletons. This material consisted of CD4+ or CD8+ T cells sorted from blood, taken in a trial of the OX40 agonist ivuxolimab. Every receptor here comes from an adult with an advanced solid tumor such as melanoma, head and neck, liver or kidney cancer.

The chain links TRBV2 to TRBJ1-1, with no clear D. There are 11 residues in the CDR3. The ends were cut back, 7 bases at V and 2 bases at J, with 5 bases in the middle. The germline V gene has CDR1 SNHLY and CDR2 FYNNEI. The CDR3 DNA reads TGTGCCAGCATTTTTAACACTGAAGCTTTCTTT. Encoded protein: CASIFNTEAFF. The variable domain in full, with the rest retrieved from reference TRBV2 and TRBJ1-1, is EPEVTQTPSHQVTQMGQEVILRCVPISNHLYFYWYRQILGQKVEFLVSFYNNEISEKSEIFDDQFSVERPDGSNFTLKIRSTKLEDSAMYFCASIFNTEAFFGQGTRLTVV.

As regards this clone: Additional DNA sequences in this sample encode the identical CDR3. This chain uses TRBV28 with TRBJ1-6, with 11 bases fitting TRBD1. This CDR3 contains 14 residues. The junction had 3 bases not matched to a gene; V was cut back by 3 bases and J by 11 bases. The germline V gene has CDR1 MDHEN and CDR2 SYDVKM. The CDR3 reads CASSFGQGAAPLHF. CDR3 DNA sequence: TGTGCCAGCAGTTTTGGACAGGGGGCGGCACCCCTCCACTTT.

In this sample, this clone turned up a few times. The chain is built from TRBV4-2 and TRBJ2-1, with unresolved D. The CDR3 runs 14 residues. The germline CDR1 and CDR2 sequences are LGHNA and YNFKEQ. The V gene lost 0 bases and the J gene lost 6 bases, with 9 bases spanning the gap. CDR3 DNA: TGTGCCAGCAGCCAAGATTGGGTCCCCAATGAGCAGTTCTTC. Residues: CASSQDWVPNEQFF.

The V call is TRBV7-8, the J call TRBJ2-3; 12 positions agree with TRBD2. Germline V CDR1 and CDR2: SGHVS, FQNEAQ. CDR3 length equals 17 residues. The trim removed 5 bases at V and 6 bases at J, leaving 12 bases unmatched. The CDR3 sequence: CASSHSTSGRPIDTQYF. CDR3 DNA: TGTGCCAGCAGCCACTCGACTAGCGGGAGACCTATTGATACGCAGTATTTT.

This chain joins TRBV6-1 and TRBJ1-5; no clear D gene. CDR1 and CDR2 from the germline V gene are MNHNS and SASEGT. V dropped 3 bases and J dropped 5 bases, with 2 bases sitting between them. The CDR3 has 11 amino acids. Written as DNA, the CDR3 is TGTGCCAGCAGTGAGGATCAGCCCCAGCATTTT. Translating gives CASSEDQPQHF.

The rearrangement uses TRBV5-6 and TRBJ2-5; D possibly corresponds to TRBD1 (5 bases). The CDR3 length is 14 residues. Per the germline V gene, CDR1 is SGHDT and CDR2 is YYEEEE. V dropped 7 bases and J dropped 1 base, with 14 bases sitting between them. This CDR3 reads CASSQRGSQETQYF. CDR3 nucleotides: TGTGCCAGCTCTCAAAGGGGCAGCCAAGAGACCCAGTACTTC.

The chain recombines TRBV4-3 with TRBJ2-5; D is unclear. From germline, CDR1 is LGHNA and CDR2 YSLEER. CDR3 length: 15 amino acids. Trimming removed 0 bases at V and 9 bases at J, with 17 bases between. The CDR3 region is CASSQDYSRSVAQYF. The CDR3 DNA reads TGCGCCAGCAGCCAAGATTACTCCAGGTCGGTGGCCCAGTACTTC.

This clone has just one count. This sequence joins TRBV25-1 and TRBJ1-1, with TRBD1 as a possible D gene (5 bases). The CDR3 has 11 residues. Trimming took 4 bases from V and 9 from J, leaving 9 bases between them. The germline CDR1 and CDR2 sequences are MGHDK and SYGVNS. DNA of the CDR3: TGTGCCAGCAGTGCGGGACGAAAAGCTTTCTTT. Its translation: CASSAGRKAFF.

The chain joins TRBV27 to TRBJ2-1, with 11 bases that match TRBD2. Germline V CDR1 and CDR2: MNHEY, SMNVEV (reference sequence). The CDR3 is made up of 16 amino acids. V was pared by 3 bases and J by 2 bases, with 3 bases of the junction left unmatched. CDR3 residues: CASSFSGRAPYNEQFF. CDR3 coding DNA: TGTGCCAGCAGTTTTAGCGGGAGGGCCCCCTACAATGAGCAGTTCTTC.

This clone has only a few counts. The J gene is TRBJ1-4, the V gene TRBV7-8; a possible D gene is TRBD1 (5 bases). Germline V gene lookup returns CDR1 SGHVS and CDR2 FQNEAQ. Trimming removed 4 bases from V and 12 bases from J, with 12 bases in between. The CDR3 covers 12 residues. CDR3 loop: CASSSQLGELFF. CDR3 bases: TGTGCCAGCAGCTCCCAGCTAGGGGAACTGTTTTTT.

The chain recombines TRBV7-6 with TRBJ1-2, with D unclear. Looked up from germline, CDR1 is SGHVS and CDR2 is FNYEAQ. This CDR3 is 15 amino acids long. Trimming took off 1 base at V and 4 bases at J, with 13 bases between the two ends. The CDR3 DNA sequence: TGTGCCAGCAGCTTAGAACACGGAGGGTCCTATGGCTACACCTTC. This codes for CASSLEHGGSYGYTF.

This clone was counted a few times. This chain joins TRBV5-1 and TRBJ2-5; either TRBD1 or TRBD2 may supply D (5 bases each). V lost 0 bases and J 2 bases, leaving 11 bases between the germline ends. The germline V gene encodes CDR1 SGHRS and CDR2 YFSETQ. The CDR3 has 15 amino acids. The CDR3 reads CASSLVGTRQETQYF. The DNA for the CDR3 is TGCGCCAGCAGCTTGGTGGGGACGAGACAAGAGACCCAGTACTTC.

The chain couples TRBV28 to TRBJ2-7; D is undetermined. The CDR3 consists of 14 residues. Germline-derived CDR1 and CDR2 are MDHEN and SYDVKM. Trimming shortened V by 4 bases and J by 4 bases, and 14 bases separated the two germline ends. DNA of the CDR3: TGTGCCAGCAGTTCCCCCGGACCCGTTTACGAGCAGTACTTC. Protein: CASSSPGPVYEQYF.

V and J are TRBV10-3 and TRBJ1-1; D is possibly TRBD1 (5 bases). The CDR3 covers 15 residues. Germline CDR1 ENHRY, CDR2 SYGVKD. Trimming removed 3 bases at V and 3 bases at J, with 14 bases between. The CDR3 protein is CAISDSDSVYTEAFF. CDR3 bases: TGTGCCATCAGTGACTCTGACAGTGTATACACTGAAGCTTTCTTT.

The V gene is TRBV28, the J gene TRBJ1-3; a possible D gene is TRBD1 (5 bases). V was clipped by 6 bases and J by 0 bases, with 9 bases between them. Germline CDR1 is MDHEN and CDR2 is SYDVKM. The length of the CDR3 is 14 residues. CDR3 bases: TGTGCCAGCAGGGGACCGGCCTCTGGAAACACCATATATTTT. Its translation is CASRGPASGNTIYF.

This clone has only one observation. Other DNA sequences from this sample encode an identical CDR3 as well. This chain connects TRBV2 to TRBJ2-3; no definite D call. The CDR3 is 15 amino acids. Germline V CDR1 and CDR2: SNHLY, FYNNEI. Trimming cost V 4 bases and J 1 base, with 12 bases left between them. The CDR3 loop reads CASSGPGGRTDTQYF. CDR3 in DNA: TGTGCCAGCAGTGGGCCGGGTGGCCGCACAGATACGCAGTATTTT.

V and J are TRBV29-1 and TRBJ2-1; a possible D gene is TRBD2 (5 bases). V shed 5 bases and J shed 3 bases, with 17 bases lying between them. Germline CDR1 reads SQVTM; CDR2 reads ANQGSEA. This CDR3 comprises 15 residues. In DNA form, the CDR3 reads TGCAGCGTTCGGGGTTCGTCTAGTATCTACAATGAGCAGTTCTTC. As protein: CSVRGSSSIYNEQFF.

This clone has just a few counts. The rearrangement uses TRBV2 and TRBJ1-5, with TRBD1 matching 11 bases. The CDR3 totals 14 residues. V dropped 7 bases and J dropped 5; count of bases not matched to a gene: 4. From germline, CDR1 is SNHLY and CDR2 FYNNEI. The chain's CDR3 is CASTSGQGDQPQHF. The CDR3 nucleotides read TGTGCCAGCACCTCGGGACAGGGGGATCAGCCCCAGCATTTT.

This rearrangement joins TRBV9 to TRBJ2-5; TRBD2 is a possible D gene (5 bases). From germline, CDR1 is SGDLS and CDR2 YYNGEE. This CDR3 region has 14 residues. V was pared by 3 bases and J by 0 bases, with 9 bases between. The CDR3 region is CASSDRGNQETQYF. For the CDR3, the DNA is TGTGCCAGCAGCGATCGAGGGAACCAAGAGACCCAGTACTTC.

This chain joins TRBV5-1 and TRBJ2-1; the match to TRBD2 covers 8 bases. Germline assignment: CDR1 SGHRS and CDR2 YFSETQ. The CDR3 sequence is 14 residues long. V lost 4 bases, J lost 8 bases, and 8 bases stayed unmatched. CDR3 DNA: TGCGCCAGCAGCGCGGGACTAGGGCAGGATGAGCAGTTCTTC. It is translated as CASSAGLGQDEQFF.

The gene calls are TRBV6-1 and TRBJ2-2; no firm D call. The CDR3 covers 13 residues. V was trimmed by 3 bases and J by 3 bases, leaving 5 bases between them. Germline-derived CDR1 and CDR2 are MNHNS and SASEGT. The CDR3 is CASSDPYTGELFF. In DNA, the CDR3 is TGTGCCAGCAGTGACCCCTACACCGGGGAGCTGTTTTTT.

This chain connects TRBV7-9 to TRBJ1-4, with D hard to call. This CDR3 contains 14 residues. The germline V gene has CDR1 SEHNR and CDR2 FQNEAQ (reference sequence). V was pared by 3 bases and J by 6 bases, with 11 bases between. The CDR3 is CASSFVPQDEKLFF. DNA of the CDR3: TGTGCCAGCAGCTTTGTTCCTCAGGATGAAAAACTGTTTTTT.

The chain employs TRBV23-1 and TRBJ2-7; 11 nucleotides line up with TRBD2. TRBV23-1 is filed as an ORF, its function uncertain. With V trimmed by 2 bases and J by 1 base, 7 bases remained unmatched. The CDR3 covers 17 residues. The CDR3 spells CASSQLLAGDLSYEQYF. The DNA for the CDR3 is TGCGCCAGCAGTCAACTACTAGCGGGAGATTTATCCTACGAGCAGTACTTC.

V is TRBV29-1 and J is TRBJ2-5; 12 nucleotides line up with TRBD2. The V and J ends lost 8 bases and 4 bases, in that order; junction bases with no gene match: 11. Per germline, CDR1 SQVTM and CDR2 ANQGSEA. CDR3 length: 15 amino acids. The CDR3: CSISPSGRVGETQYF. In nucleotides, the CDR3 is TGCAGCATATCCCCTAGCGGGAGGGTTGGAGAGACCCAGTACTTC.